Here is one T cell receptor (beta chain) with its context. TCR sequencing used cDNA made by reverse transcription of extracted RNA. Here immunoSEQ multiplex PCR was the method, and the copy in TCRdb shows in-frame clones only, minus some. The table shows 200,000 to 250,000 clones, with approximately 61% occurring only once. The data stem from a study of CD8+ T cells in alopecia areata. The source of this sequence is a human donor with alopecia areata. This specimen was CD4+ T cells sorted from blood, taken at week 0.

CDR3 DNA: TGTGCCAGCAGCCTAGGGATTAGGACATCCTCCTACGAGCAGTACTTC. Its protein is CASSLGIRTSSYEQYF. The V gene is TRBV14, the J gene TRBJ2-7, with D possibly TRBD1 on 5 matching bases. In germline, CDR1 is SGHDN, CDR2 FVKESK. The germline V and J ends were trimmed by 4 bases and 0 bases, with 16 bases remaining between them. The CDR3 runs to 16 residues.